This TCR beta chain was identified in a study of blood T cells in healthy people across ages. On this clonotype itself: The antigen remains undetermined. A much larger clone is a single base away; this may be a read error.

With a J-beta primer mix and a sample-barcoded 5' primer, a second PCR ran roughly 6 to 11 cycles. One entry per CDR3 protein, called by TCRdb with MiXCR from the 5' RACE reads. The table records around 990,000 distinct CDR3 sequences, 25% of them present only once. V was clipped by 2 bases and J by 1 base, with 6 bases between them. CDR1 is MDHEN and CDR2 is SYDVKM in the germline V gene. CDR3 size: 15 residues. Findings and limits, study-wide: Age showed a roughly linear inverse relationship with TCR beta diversity per million T cells. The study found more naive CD4+ cells and higher diversity in long-lived than aged donors.

Every donor contributed about 10 milliliters of peripheral blood by blood draw. The same sample was also used in a study of T cells of mothers and their children. As that report states: Once extracted, all RNA went into cDNA synthesis at approximately 1.6 ug per 15 ul.

V usage is TRBV28 and J usage is TRBJ2-6, with no clear D. Material for sequencing was blood. The sequence derives from a girl aged 2 to 10 in good health. The chain's CDR3 is CASSLEESGANVLTF. The CDR3 nucleotides are TGTGCCAGCAGTTTAGAAGAATCTGGGGCCAACGTCCTGACTTTC.